The 30 T cell receptor beta chains below were found in one sample sequenced in a study of shared clonotypes between healthy human individuals (dated by TCRdb to the early 2020s). Library creation used the immunoSEQ multiplex PCR assay. The immuneACCESS repertoire file appears here via TCRdb, limited to in-frame rearrangements. These files lack a portion of the clones; in checked studies, under half of the deficit traces to unresolved V genes, and the cause of the others is not known. This sample comprises about 2.4 million clones, around nine tenths of them detected only once. About 0.13% of the sample rests with the top ten. The specimen was naive CD4+ T cells sorted from blood. Reading the label with the study, this specimen's cell subset or site is: CD45RA+ positively selected. These TCRs come from a man between 18 and 29 years old in good health.

This clone was observed a single time. J is TRBJ2-1 and V is TRBV6-6, with D possibly matching TRBD1 (5 bases). Trimming left V 6 bases short and J 7 bases short, with 19 bases between. This CDR3 is built from 15 residues. Germline V gives CDR1 MNHNY, CDR2 SVGAGI (reference sequence). CDR3 in DNA: TGTGCCAGCAGCAGTCAGGGAAATTACCAGAATGAGCAGTTCTTC. Encoded protein: CASSSQGNYQNEQFF.

CDR3 sequence reads: CASSLDGGSGNTIYF. CDR3 sequence (DNA): TGTGCCAGCAGCTTAGATGGGGGTTCTGGAAACACCATATATTTT. This sequence joins TRBV11-3 and TRBJ1-3; weak D call: TRBD1 (5 bases). Germline lookup yields CDR1 SGHNT and CDR2 YENEEA. This CDR3 spans 15 amino acids. V lost 0 bases, J lost 1 base, and 7 bases lay in between.

The table lists this clone with a count of one. The chain links TRBV6-1 to TRBJ2-3, with D tentatively TRBD2 (6 bases). Looked up from germline, CDR1 is MNHNS and CDR2 is SASEGT. Trimming cost V 5 bases and J 0 bases, with 9 bases left between them. This CDR3 spans 14 amino acids. CDR3 residues: CASSRDWSTDTQYF. The CDR3 DNA reads TGTGCCAGCAGTAGGGACTGGAGCACAGATACGCAGTATTTT.

V gene TRBV9 combines with J gene TRBJ2-1; weak D call: TRBD2 (6 bases). Trimming stripped 6 bases from V and 8 bases from J, with 18 bases between. The germline gives CDR1 SGDLS, CDR2 YYNGEE. The CDR3 spans 14 residues. The DNA of the CDR3 is TGTGCCAGCACTCCCCGACTAGATACCGATGAGCAGTTCTTC. Translation gives CASTPRLDTDEQFF.

The chain carries TRBV15 and TRBJ1-2, with D perhaps matching TRBD1 (5 bases). Germline loops: CDR1 LNHNV, CDR2 YYDKDF (reference sequence). V was cut by 5 bases and J by 4 bases, with 11 bases left in between. This CDR3 spans 13 amino acids. The chain's CDR3 is CATSEGTLYGYTF. The CDR3 bases are TGTGCCACCAGCGAGGGGACCCTCTATGGCTACACCTTC.

The CDR3 spells CASSFRDRVNEQFF. As DNA, the CDR3 is TGTGCCAGCAGCTTCCGAGACAGGGTCAATGAGCAGTTCTTC. The chain combines TRBV11-2 with TRBJ2-1; 7 nucleotides line up with TRBD1. Germline V gene sequence: CDR1 SGHAT, CDR2 FQNNGV. The CDR3 is made up of 14 amino acids. V shed 3 bases, J shed 6 bases, and the junction held 5 bases outside the gene matches.

The V call is TRBV7-9, the J call TRBJ2-3; 11 nucleotides line up with TRBD2. The V gene end was trimmed by 4 bases and the J gene end by 2 bases; junction bases not matched to a gene: 8. Germline lookup yields CDR1 SEHNR and CDR2 FQNEAQ (reference sequence). This CDR3 is built from 17 residues. CDR3 sequence reads: CASSSRSGGAITDTQYF. The CDR3 DNA is TGTGCCAGCAGCTCACGTAGCGGGGGGGCTATCACAGATACGCAGTATTTT. The whole variable domain, filled in from reference TRBV7-9 and TRBJ2-3, reads DTGVSQNPRHKITKRGQNVTFRCDPISEHNRLYWYRQTLGQGPEFLTYFQNEAQLEKSRLLSDRFSAERPKGSFSTLEIQRTEQGDSAMYLCASSSRSGGAITDTQYFGPGTRLTVL.

In this sample, this clone turned up once. The chain couples TRBV6-5 to TRBJ1-2; no reliable D call. The V end was cut by 0 bases, the J end by 8 bases, with 16 bases between. Germline V CDR1 and CDR2: MNHEY, SVGAGI. The CDR3 loop spans 15 amino acids. The CDR3 nucleotides read TGTGCCAGCAGTTACTCGTTTGAGGGTCCTTCCGGCTACACCTTC. Translating gives CASSYSFEGPSGYTF.

This clone was counted a few times. The chain links TRBV2 to TRBJ1-4; D remains ambiguous. Germline loops: CDR1 SNHLY, CDR2 FYNNEI. Between the trimmed V and J ends, which lost 6 bases and 8 bases, there was a span of 10 bases. The CDR3 loop spans 12 amino acids. In DNA form, the CDR3 reads TGTGCCAGCAGCCTTAGGCTAGAAAAACTGTTTTTT. This sequence encodes CASSLRLEKLFF.

J is TRBJ2-1 and V is TRBV2, with D perhaps being TRBD1 or TRBD2 (6 bases each). Per germline, CDR1 SNHLY and CDR2 FYNNEI. This CDR3 has 15 amino acids. Trimming stripped 2 bases from V and 2 bases from J, with 10 bases between. The CDR3 region has the DNA TGTGCCAGCAGTGAATATCGGGGGCCCTACAATGAGCAGTTCTTC. As protein: CASSEYRGPYNEQFF.

The CDR3 sequence is CASSASGTAYEKLFF. The CDR3 DNA is TGTGCCAGCTCAGCCTCCGGGACAGCTTATGAAAAACTGTTTTTT. This chain uses TRBV18 with TRBJ1-4; 7 bases are shared with TRBD1. The CDR3 runs to 15 residues. Germline V gene sequence: CDR1 KGHSH, CDR2 LQKENI. Trimming took 5 bases from V and 6 from J; bases not matched to a gene: 9.

This clone was picked up a small number of times. V usage is TRBV2 and J usage is TRBJ1-2; tentative D call: TRBD1 (6 bases). From germline, CDR1 is SNHLY and CDR2 FYNNEI. Trimming took 6 bases from V and 8 from J, leaving 13 bases between them. This CDR3 is 12 amino acids long. CDR3 in amino acids: CASRNRDRGYTF. The CDR3 DNA reads as TGTGCCAGCAGAAACAGGGACCGCGGCTACACCTTC.

A word on this clone: The junction and the germline gene differ at one end; a read error may be behind it. This chain uses TRBV11-2 with TRBJ1-3; 7 bases match TRBD1. CDR1 is SGHAT and CDR2 is FQNNGV in the germline V gene. This CDR3 is 15 amino acids long. CDR3: CASSLTGVSGNTTYF. CDR3 nucleotides: TGTGCCAGCAGCTTAACAGGGGTATCTGGAAACACCACATATTTT.

This chain uses TRBV5-6 with TRBJ1-4, with D hard to call. Germline values: CDR1 SGHDT, CDR2 YYEEEE. V lost 0 bases and J 7 bases, leaving 16 bases between the germline ends. This CDR3 region has 16 residues. The CDR3 DNA follows: TGTGCCAGCAGCTTGGTGGGTTCTCTGGAGGGTGAAAAACTGTTTTTT. It yields the protein CASSLVGSLEGEKLFF. Variable domain in full (rest from reference TRBV5-6 and TRBJ1-4): DAGVTQSPTHLIKTRGQQVTLRCSPKSGHDTVSWYQQALGQGPQFIFQYYEEEERQRGNFPDRFSGHQFPNYSSELNVNALLLGDSALYLCASSLVGSLEGEKLFFGSGTQLSVL.

The gene calls are TRBV19 and TRBJ1-5; a weak D match, TRBD1 (6 bases). Germline CDR1 reads LNHDA; CDR2 reads SQIVND (reference sequence). The CDR3 length is 17 residues. The V and J ends lost 4 bases and 3 bases respectively, with 19 bases between them. The CDR3 spells CASSTRPGASLNQPQHF. The CDR3 coding sequence is TGTGCCAGTAGTACCCGGCCAGGGGCGTCACTCAATCAGCCCCAGCATTTT.

The V and J genes are TRBV18 and TRBJ1-6; no definite D call. Germline values: CDR1 KGHSH, CDR2 LQKENI. V shed 1 base and J shed 5 bases, with 15 bases lying between them. This CDR3 is built from 17 residues. CDR3 region: CASSPLHRASDNSPLHF. The CDR3 nucleotides are TGTGCCAGCTCACCACTACACCGGGCCTCGGATAATTCACCCCTCCACTTT.

V is TRBV7-5 and J is TRBJ2-2; the table's D call of TRBD2 was not tested on the DNA. TRBV7-5 represents a pseudogene. The CDR3 is 18 amino acids. CDR3: CARSLGLAGDMNTGELFF. The DNA of the CDR3 is TGTGCCAGAAGCTTAGGGCTAGCGGGGGATATGAACACCGGGGAGCTGTTTTTT.

This sequence joins TRBV2 and TRBJ2-7; D ambiguous. The CDR3 spans 12 residues. Germline CDR1 and CDR2: SNHLY and FYNNEI. With 8 bases removed from V and 4 bases from J, the gap between germline ends came to 12 bases. The CDR3 nucleotides read TGTGCCAGCTACCCCACGTTGTACGAGCAGTACTTC. The encoded protein is CASYPTLYEQYF.

The chain carries TRBV10-3 and TRBJ2-3; TRBD2 agrees at 13 bases. The trim removed 2 bases at V and 6 bases at J, leaving 2 bases unmatched. Germline CDR1 and CDR2: ENHRY and SYGVKD. This CDR3 is 15 amino acids long. The CDR3 region is CAISEGLAGADTQYF. CDR3 DNA: TGTGCCATCAGTGAGGGACTAGCGGGGGCCGATACGCAGTATTTT.

The V and J genes are TRBV29-1 and TRBJ2-3; unclear D gene. Germline V CDR1 and CDR2: SQVTM, ANQGSEA. CDR3 length equals 10 residues. The germline V and J ends were trimmed by 3 bases and 7 bases, with 5 bases remaining between them. The chain's CDR3 is CSVENNTQYF. CDR3 coding DNA: TGCAGCGTTGAGAATAATACGCAGTATTTT.

This clone was detected only once. The chain joins TRBV11-2 to TRBJ1-4; D perhaps matches TRBD1 (5 bases). V lost 1 base, J lost 4 bases, and 13 bases lay in between. CDR1 and CDR2 from the germline V gene are SGHAT and FQNNGV. The CDR3 length is 16 residues. This CDR3 is CASSLGGNEVNEKLFF. In DNA form, the CDR3 reads TGTGCCAGCAGCTTAGGGGGGAATGAGGTTAATGAAAAACTGTTTTTT. Combining the CDR3 with reference TRBV11-2 and TRBJ1-4 gives the whole variable domain EAGVAQSPRYKIIEKRQSVAFWCNPISGHATLYWYQQILGQGPKLLIQFQNNGVVDDSQLPKDRFSAERLKGVDSTLKIQPAKLEDSAVYLCASSLGGNEVNEKLFFGSGTQLSVL.

This chain joins TRBV6-1 and TRBJ1-1, with 7 nucleotides matching TRBD1. CDR3 length: 14 amino acids. Germline CDR1 and CDR2: MNHNS and SASEGT. V dropped 7 bases and J dropped 3; count of bases not matched to a gene: 8. The DNA of the CDR3 is TGTGCCAGCACTTTGCAGGGGGTGTACACTGAAGCTTTCTTT. Its translation is CASTLQGVYTEAFF.

The chain links TRBV6-6 to TRBJ2-1; 8 bases agree with TRBD2. V dropped 4 bases and J dropped 9; count of bases not matched to a gene: 11. There are 15 residues in the CDR3. In germline, CDR1 is MNHNY, CDR2 SVGAGI (reference sequence). Written as DNA, the CDR3 is TGTGCCAGCAGTTCTCAGGGACTAGTAGGCCCTGAGCAGTTCTTC. Protein product: CASSSQGLVGPEQFF.

The chain joins TRBV7-9 to TRBJ2-2; no clear D. Trimming shortened V by 5 bases and J by 4 bases, and 8 bases separated the two germline ends. Germline CDR1 and CDR2: SEHNR and FQNEAQ (reference sequence). The CDR3 is 13 residues long. The CDR3, as DNA: TGTGCCAGCAGCCCCCGCCCCACCGGGGAGCTGTTTTTT. This encodes CASSPRPTGELFF.

The chain is built from TRBV10-3 and TRBJ1-1; D not resolved. The germline V gene encodes CDR1 ENHRY and CDR2 SYGVKD. CDR3 length: 11 amino acids. V was shortened by 8 bases and J by 7 bases, with 11 bases between the two germline ends. CDR3 residues: CAISAQSEAFF. The CDR3 coding sequence is TGTGCCATCTCGGCCCAGAGTGAAGCTTTCTTT.

The V call is TRBV5-1, the J call TRBJ2-5; D uncertain. V was shortened by 4 bases and J by 2 bases, with 9 bases between the two germline ends. There are 13 residues in the CDR3. Germline values: CDR1 SGHRS, CDR2 YFSETQ. CDR3 region: CASSRSLQETQYF. The CDR3 DNA reads TGCGCCAGCAGCCGAAGTCTACAAGAGACCCAGTACTTC.

The rearrangement joins TRBV27 to TRBJ2-5; TRBD1 agrees at 7 bases. CDR1 is MNHEY, CDR2 SMNVEV, per germline (reference sequence). Trimming removed 2 bases from V and 1 base from J; junction bases left unmatched: 7. The CDR3 extends over 16 amino acids. CDR3 sequence reads: CASSLHGTATQETQYF. The DNA of the CDR3 is TGTGCCAGCAGTTTACACGGGACAGCGACCCAAGAGACCCAGTACTTC.

The V gene is TRBV6-1, the J gene TRBJ2-5, with D possibly being TRBD2 (6 bases). Between the trimmed V and J ends, which lost 2 bases and 10 bases, there was a span of 8 bases. Germline V CDR1 and CDR2: MNHNS, SASEGT. The CDR3 is 11 amino acids. The CDR3 DNA is TGTGCCAGCAGTGAAAGGCGGGGCCAGTACTTC. Residues: CASSERRGQYF.

J is TRBJ2-7 and V is TRBV5-4, with 10 nucleotides matching TRBD2. The germline V gene has CDR1 SGHNT and CDR2 YYREEE (reference sequence). This CDR3 comprises 16 residues. Losses at the gene ends were 0 bases for V and 0 bases for J; bases not matched to a gene: 3. CDR3 amino acids: CASSLAGTSASYEQYF. The CDR3 nucleotides are TGTGCCAGCAGCTTGGCCGGGACTAGCGCCTCCTACGAGCAGTACTTC.

Concerning this clone itself: Germline and junction disagree at one end, which may indicate a read error. This sample also contains other DNA sequences that code for the same CDR3. The chain employs TRBV7-7 and TRBJ2-5; 7 positions agree with TRBD1. Germline loops: CDR1 SSHAT, CDR2 FNYEAQ (reference sequence). The CDR3 has 14 residues. DNA for the CDR3: TGTGCTAGCAGCTTGCAGGGGGTTCAAGAGACCCAGTACTTC. Protein sequence: CASSLQGVQETQYF. Filled out from reference TRBV7-7 and TRBJ2-5, the complete variable domain reads GAGVSQSPRYKVTKRGQDVTLRCDPISSHATLYWYQQALGQGPEFLTYFNYEAQPDKSGLPSDRFSAERPEGSISTLTIQRTEQRDSAMYRCASSLQGVQETQYFGPGTRLLVL.